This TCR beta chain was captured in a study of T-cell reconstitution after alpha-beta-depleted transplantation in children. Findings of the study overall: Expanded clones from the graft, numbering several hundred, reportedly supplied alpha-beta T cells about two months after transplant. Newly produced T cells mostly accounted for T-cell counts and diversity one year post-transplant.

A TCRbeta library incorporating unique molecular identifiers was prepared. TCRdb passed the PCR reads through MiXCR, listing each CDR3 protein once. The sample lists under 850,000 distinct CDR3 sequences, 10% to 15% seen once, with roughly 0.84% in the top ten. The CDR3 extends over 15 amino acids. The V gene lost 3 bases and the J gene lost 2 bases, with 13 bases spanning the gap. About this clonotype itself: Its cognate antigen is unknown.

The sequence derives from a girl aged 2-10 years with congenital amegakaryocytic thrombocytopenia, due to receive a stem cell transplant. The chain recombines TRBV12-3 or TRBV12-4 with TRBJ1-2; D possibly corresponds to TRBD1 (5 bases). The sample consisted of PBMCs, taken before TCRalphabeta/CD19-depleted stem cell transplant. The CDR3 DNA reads TGTGCCAGCAGTTTTAGCTGGGACGTAAACTATGGCTACACCTTC. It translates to CASSFSWDVNYGYTF.